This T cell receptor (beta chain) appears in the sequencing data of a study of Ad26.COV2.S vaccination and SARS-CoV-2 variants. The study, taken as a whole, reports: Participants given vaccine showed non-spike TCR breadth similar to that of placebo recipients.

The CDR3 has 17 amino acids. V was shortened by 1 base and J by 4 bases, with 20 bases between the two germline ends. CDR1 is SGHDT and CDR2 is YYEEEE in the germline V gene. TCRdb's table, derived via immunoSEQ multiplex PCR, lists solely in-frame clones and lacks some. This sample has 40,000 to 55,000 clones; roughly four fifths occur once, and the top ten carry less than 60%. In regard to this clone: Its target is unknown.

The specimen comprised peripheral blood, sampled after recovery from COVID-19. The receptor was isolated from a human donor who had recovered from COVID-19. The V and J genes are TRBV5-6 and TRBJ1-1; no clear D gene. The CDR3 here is CASSLTSPQIRGTEAFF. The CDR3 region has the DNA TGTGCCAGCAGCTTGACTTCGCCCCAGATCCGGGGCACTGAAGCTTTCTTT.